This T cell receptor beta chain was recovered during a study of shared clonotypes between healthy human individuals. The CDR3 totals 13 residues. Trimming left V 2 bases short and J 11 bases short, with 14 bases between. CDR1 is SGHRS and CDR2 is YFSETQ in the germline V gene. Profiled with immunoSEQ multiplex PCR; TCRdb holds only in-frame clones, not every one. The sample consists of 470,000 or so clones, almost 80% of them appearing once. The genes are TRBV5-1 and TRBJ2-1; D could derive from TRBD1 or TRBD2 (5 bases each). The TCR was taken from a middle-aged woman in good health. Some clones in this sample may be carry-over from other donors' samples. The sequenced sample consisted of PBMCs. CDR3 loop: CASSFRMGPKQFF. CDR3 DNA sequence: TGCGCCAGCAGCTTTCGGATGGGACCAAAGCAGTTCTTC.